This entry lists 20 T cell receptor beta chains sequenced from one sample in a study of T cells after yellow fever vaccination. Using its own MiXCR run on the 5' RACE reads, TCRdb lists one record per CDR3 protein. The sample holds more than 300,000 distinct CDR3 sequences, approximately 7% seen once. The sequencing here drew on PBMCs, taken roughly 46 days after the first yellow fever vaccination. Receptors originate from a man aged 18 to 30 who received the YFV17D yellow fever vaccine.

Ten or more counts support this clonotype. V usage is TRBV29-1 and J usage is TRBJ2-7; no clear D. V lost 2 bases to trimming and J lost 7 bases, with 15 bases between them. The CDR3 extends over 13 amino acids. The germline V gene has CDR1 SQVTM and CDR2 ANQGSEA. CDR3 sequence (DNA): TGCAGCGTTGAAAGTGGCTTCCTGCGGGAGCAGTACTTC. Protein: CSVESGFLREQYF.

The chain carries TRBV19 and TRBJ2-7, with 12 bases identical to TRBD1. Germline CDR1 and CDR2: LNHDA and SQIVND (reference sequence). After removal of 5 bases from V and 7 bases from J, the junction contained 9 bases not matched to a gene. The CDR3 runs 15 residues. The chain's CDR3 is CASSRRDRGREEQYF. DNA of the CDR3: TGTGCCAGTAGTCGGAGGGACAGGGGGCGAGAAGAGCAGTACTTC. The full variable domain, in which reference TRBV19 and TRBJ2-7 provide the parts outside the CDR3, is DGGITQSPKYLFRKEGQNVTLSCEQNLNHDAMYWYRQDPGQGLRLIYYSQIVNDFQKGDIAEGYSVSREKKESFPLTVTSAQKNPTAFYLCASSRRDRGREEQYFGPGTRLTVT.

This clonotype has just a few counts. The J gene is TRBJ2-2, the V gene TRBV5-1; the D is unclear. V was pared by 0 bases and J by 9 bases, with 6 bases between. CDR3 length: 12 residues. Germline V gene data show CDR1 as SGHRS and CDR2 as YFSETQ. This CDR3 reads CASSLAARELFF. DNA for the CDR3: TGCGCCAGCAGCTTGGCCGCTCGGGAGCTGTTTTTT.

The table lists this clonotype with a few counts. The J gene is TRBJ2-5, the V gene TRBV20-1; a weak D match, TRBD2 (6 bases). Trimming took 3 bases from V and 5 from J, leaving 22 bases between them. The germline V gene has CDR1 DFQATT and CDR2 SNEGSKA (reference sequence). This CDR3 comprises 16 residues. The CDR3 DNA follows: TGCAGTGCTAGGGTTGGTAGCGGTTCAGTCAGCGAGACCCAGTACTTC. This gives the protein CSARVGSGSVSETQYF.

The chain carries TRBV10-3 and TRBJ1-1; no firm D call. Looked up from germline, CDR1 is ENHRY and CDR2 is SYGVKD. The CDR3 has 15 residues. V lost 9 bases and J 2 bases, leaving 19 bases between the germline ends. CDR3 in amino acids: CAMSKGFWDNTEAFF. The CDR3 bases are TGTGCCATGTCCAAGGGTTTCTGGGATAACACTGAAGCTTTCTTT.

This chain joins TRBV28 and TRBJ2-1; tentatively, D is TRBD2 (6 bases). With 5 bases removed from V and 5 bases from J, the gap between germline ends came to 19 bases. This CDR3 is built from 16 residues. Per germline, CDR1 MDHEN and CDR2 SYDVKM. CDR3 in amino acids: CASSRTGGAADNEQFF. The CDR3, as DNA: TGTGCCAGCAGTCGGACTGGCGGGGCCGCGGACAATGAGCAGTTCTTC. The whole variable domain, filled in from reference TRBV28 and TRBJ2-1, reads DVKVTQSSRYLVKRTGEKVFLECVQDMDHENMFWYRQDPGLGLRLIYFSYDVKMKEKGDIPEGYSVSREKKERFSLILESASTNQTSMYLCASSRTGGAADNEQFFGPGTRLTVL.

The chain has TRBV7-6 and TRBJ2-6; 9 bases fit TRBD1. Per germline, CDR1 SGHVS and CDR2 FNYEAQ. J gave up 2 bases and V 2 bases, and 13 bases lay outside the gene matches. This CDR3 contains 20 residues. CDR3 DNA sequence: TGTGCCAGCAGCTTATCTTATCCCGGGACAGGGTTGGCTGGGGCCAACGTCCTGACTTTC. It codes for CASSLSYPGTGLAGANVLTF.

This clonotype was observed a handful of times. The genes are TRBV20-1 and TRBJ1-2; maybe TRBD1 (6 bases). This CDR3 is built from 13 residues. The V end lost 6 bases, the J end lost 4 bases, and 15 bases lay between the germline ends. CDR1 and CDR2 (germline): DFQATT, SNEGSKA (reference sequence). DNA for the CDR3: TGCAGTGCCCGGGGGGGGGGCGGCTATGGCTACACCTTC. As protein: CSARGGGGYGYTF.

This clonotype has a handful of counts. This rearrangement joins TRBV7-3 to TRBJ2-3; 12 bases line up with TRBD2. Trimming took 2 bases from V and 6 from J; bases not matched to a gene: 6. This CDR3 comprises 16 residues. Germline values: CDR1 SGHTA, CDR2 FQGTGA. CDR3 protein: CASSLFLAGGSDTQYF. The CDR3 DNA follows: TGTGCCAGCAGCTTATTTCTAGCGGGGGGGTCGGATACGCAGTATTTT.

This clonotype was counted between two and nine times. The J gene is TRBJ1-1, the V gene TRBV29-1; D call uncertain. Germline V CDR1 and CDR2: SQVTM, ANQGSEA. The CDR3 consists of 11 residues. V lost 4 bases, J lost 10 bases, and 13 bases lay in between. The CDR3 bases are TGCAGCGTTGCTCAAACCGCGGGAGCTTTCTTT. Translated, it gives CSVAQTAGAFF.

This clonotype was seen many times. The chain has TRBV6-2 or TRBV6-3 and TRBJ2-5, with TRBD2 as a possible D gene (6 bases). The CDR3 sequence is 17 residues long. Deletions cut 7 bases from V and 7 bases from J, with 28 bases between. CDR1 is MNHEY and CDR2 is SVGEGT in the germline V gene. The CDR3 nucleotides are TGTGCCAGCACGTCGAAGGAGAGGCTAGCCCGGCGGGGGACCCAGTACTTC. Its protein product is CASTSKERLARRGTQYF.

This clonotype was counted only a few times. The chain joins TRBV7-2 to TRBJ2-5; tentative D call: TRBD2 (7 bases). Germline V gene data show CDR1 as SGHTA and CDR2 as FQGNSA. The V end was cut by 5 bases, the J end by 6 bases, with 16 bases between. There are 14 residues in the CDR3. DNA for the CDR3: TGTGCCAGCAGCGGCCGGGGGGCAGGGAAGACCCAGTACTTC. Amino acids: CASSGRGAGKTQYF.

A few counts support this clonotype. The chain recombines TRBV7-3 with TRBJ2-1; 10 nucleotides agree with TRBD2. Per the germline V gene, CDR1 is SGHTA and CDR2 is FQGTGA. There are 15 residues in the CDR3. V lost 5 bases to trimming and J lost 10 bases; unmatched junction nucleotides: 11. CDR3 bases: TGTGCCAGCAGCCCCGGGACTAGCGTTCGGGGGGAGCAGTTCTTC. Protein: CASSPGTSVRGEQFF.

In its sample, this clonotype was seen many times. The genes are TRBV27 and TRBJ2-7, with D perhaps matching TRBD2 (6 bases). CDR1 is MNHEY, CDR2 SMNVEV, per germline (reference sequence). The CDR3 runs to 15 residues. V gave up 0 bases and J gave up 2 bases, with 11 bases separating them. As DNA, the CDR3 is TGTGCCAGCAGTTTATCGTCCGGCGGGACCTACGAGCAGTACGTC. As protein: CASSLSSGGTYEQYV.

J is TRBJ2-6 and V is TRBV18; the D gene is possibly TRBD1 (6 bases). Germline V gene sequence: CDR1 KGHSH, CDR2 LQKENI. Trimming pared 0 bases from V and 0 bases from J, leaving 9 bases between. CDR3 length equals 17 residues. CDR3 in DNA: TGTGCCAGCTCACCACCGGGACATATCTCTGGGGCCAACGTCCTGACTTTC. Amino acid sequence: CASSPPGHISGANVLTF.

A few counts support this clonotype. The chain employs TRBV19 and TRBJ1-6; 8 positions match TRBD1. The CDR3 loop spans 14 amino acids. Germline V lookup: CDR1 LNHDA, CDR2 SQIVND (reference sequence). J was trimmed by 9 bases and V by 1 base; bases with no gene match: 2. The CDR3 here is CASSIAGQGSPLHF. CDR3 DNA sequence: TGTGCCAGTAGTATAGCTGGACAGGGTTCACCCCTCCACTTT.

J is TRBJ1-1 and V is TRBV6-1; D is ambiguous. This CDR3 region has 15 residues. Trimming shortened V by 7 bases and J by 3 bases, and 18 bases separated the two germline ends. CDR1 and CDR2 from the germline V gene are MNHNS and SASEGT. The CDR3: CASKGRPKRDTEAFF. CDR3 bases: TGTGCCAGCAAGGGCCGACCCAAACGAGACACTGAAGCTTTCTTT.

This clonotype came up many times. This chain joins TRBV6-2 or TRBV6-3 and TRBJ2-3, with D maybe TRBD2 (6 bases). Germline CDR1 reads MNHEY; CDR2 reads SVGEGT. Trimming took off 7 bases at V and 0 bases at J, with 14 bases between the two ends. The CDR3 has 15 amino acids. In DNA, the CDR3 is TGTGCCAGCAAGAGGTTTAGCGGAAGCACAGATACGCAGTATTTT. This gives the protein CASKRFSGSTDTQYF.

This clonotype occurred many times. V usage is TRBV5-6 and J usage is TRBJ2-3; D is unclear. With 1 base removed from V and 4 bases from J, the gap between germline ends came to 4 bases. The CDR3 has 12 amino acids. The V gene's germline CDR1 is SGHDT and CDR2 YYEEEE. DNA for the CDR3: TGTGCCAGCAGCTTGCTAGCAGATACGCAGTATTTT. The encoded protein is CASSLLADTQYF.

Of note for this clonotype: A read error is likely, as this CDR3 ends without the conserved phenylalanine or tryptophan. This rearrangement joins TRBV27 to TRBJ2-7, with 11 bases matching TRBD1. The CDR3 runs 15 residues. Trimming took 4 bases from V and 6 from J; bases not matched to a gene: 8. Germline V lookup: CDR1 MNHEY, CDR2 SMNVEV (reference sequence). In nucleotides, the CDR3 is TGTGCCAGCAGTTCCGGGACAGGGGGGTTTGGCGAGCAGTACTTG. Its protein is CASSSGTGGFGEQYL.